This T cell receptor (beta chain) comes out of a study of T cell changes during pregnancy in multiple sclerosis. The CDR3 is 12 residues long. Trimming cost V 8 bases and J 9 bases; bases outside gene matches: 7. CDR1 and CDR2 (germline): SNHLY, FYNNEI. This clone was seen a single time. Only in-frame clones appear in the TCRdb table, and some are missing; sequencing was by immunoSEQ multiplex PCR. The table includes more than 25,000 clones, over 80% detected once. The rearrangement links TRBV2 to TRBJ2-3; 8 positions match TRBD1. Sample: CD8+ T cells from peripheral blood mononuclear cells, taken in the first trimester of pregnancy. The TCR was taken from a female donor with multiple sclerosis, enrolled in a pregnancy study. CDR3 DNA sequence: TGTGCCAGCGGACCTTCAGGGGGCACGCAGTATTTT. This codes for CASGPSGGTQYF.